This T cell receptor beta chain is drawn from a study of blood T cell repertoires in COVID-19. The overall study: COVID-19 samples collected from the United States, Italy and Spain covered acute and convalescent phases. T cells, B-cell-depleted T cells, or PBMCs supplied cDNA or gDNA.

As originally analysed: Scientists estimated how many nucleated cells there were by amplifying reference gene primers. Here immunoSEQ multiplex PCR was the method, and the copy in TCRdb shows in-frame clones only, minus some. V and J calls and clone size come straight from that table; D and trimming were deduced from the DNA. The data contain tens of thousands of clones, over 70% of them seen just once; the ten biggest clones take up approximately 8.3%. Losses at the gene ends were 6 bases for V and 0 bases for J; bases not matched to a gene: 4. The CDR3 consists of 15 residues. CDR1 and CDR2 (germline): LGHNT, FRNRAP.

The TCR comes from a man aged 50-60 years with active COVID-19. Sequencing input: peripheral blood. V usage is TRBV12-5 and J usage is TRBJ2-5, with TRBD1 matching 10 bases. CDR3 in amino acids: CASGSGQGHQETQYF. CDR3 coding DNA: TGTGCTAGTGGCTCGGGACAGGGGCACCAAGAGACCCAGTACTTC.